The 20 T cell receptor beta chains below were found in one sample sequenced in a study of shared clonotypes between healthy human individuals. Clones were read by immunoSEQ multiplex PCR, and TCRdb kept only the in-frame ones, dropping some. The sample has tens of thousands of clones, about 61% seen once; the top ten hold about half. The sample taken for sequencing was memory CD8+ T cells sorted from blood. The subset here: CD45RO+ cells pooled with CCR7-negative TemRA cells. The origin of the receptors is a man aged 25-45 years in good health.

The chain has TRBV4-1 and TRBJ2-7; 7 positions agree with TRBD1. Germline CDR1 MGHRA, CDR2 YSYEKL. J lost 0 bases, V lost 3 bases, and 5 bases had no gene match. The CDR3 runs 15 residues. This CDR3 reads CASSHVDRDSYEQYF. The CDR3 DNA reads as TGCGCCAGCAGCCACGTCGACAGGGACTCCTACGAGCAGTACTTC.

This clone showed up just once. The rearrangement joins TRBV6-5 to TRBJ2-2; TRBD1 aligns across 7 bases. The germline gives CDR1 MNHEY, CDR2 SVGAGI. This CDR3 has 15 amino acids. The ends lost 6 bases at V and 4 bases at J; junction bases unmatched: 8. CDR3 residues: CASRQTGTATGELFF. The CDR3 region has the DNA TGTGCCAGCAGGCAAACCGGGACAGCCACCGGGGAGCTGTTTTTT.

This clone occurred once. The gene calls are TRBV28 and TRBJ2-2; D remains ambiguous. V was cut by 7 bases and J by 2 bases, with 5 bases left in between. In germline, CDR1 is MDHEN, CDR2 SYDVKM. The CDR3 is made up of 12 amino acids. The CDR3 nucleotides are TGTGCCAGCAAAGAAAACACCGGGGAGCTGTTTTTT. As protein: CASKENTGELFF.

The gene calls are TRBV2 and TRBJ2-7; 8 nucleotides agree with TRBD1. J gave up 3 bases and V 5 bases, and 3 bases lay outside the gene matches. The CDR3 contains 13 residues. Germline-derived CDR1 and CDR2 are SNHLY and FYNNEI. The CDR3 DNA reads as TGTGCCAGCAGTTGGACAGGGTTCTACGAGCAGTACTTC. As protein: CASSWTGFYEQYF. Using reference TRBV2 and TRBJ2-7 for the parts outside the CDR3, the full variable domain is EPEVTQTPSHQVTQMGQEVILRCVPISNHLYFYWYRQILGQKVEFLVSFYNNEISEKSEIFDDQFSVERPDGSNFTLKIRSTKLEDSAMYFCASSWTGFYEQYFGPGTRLTVT.

This clone was counted between two and nine times. This chain links TRBV7-8 with TRBJ2-7, with D unclear. The ends were cut back, 3 bases at V and 3 bases at J, with 9 bases in the middle. The CDR3 covers 13 residues. Germline values: CDR1 SGHVS, CDR2 FQNEAQ. The DNA for the CDR3 is TGTGCCAGCAGCTTGGACCAATACTACGAGCAGTACTTC. It is translated as CASSLDQYYEQYF.

This rearrangement joins TRBV4-3 to TRBJ2-7; 9 bases are a match to TRBD1. The germline V gene has CDR1 LGHNA and CDR2 YSLEER. CDR3 length equals 14 residues. The junction had 6 bases not matched to a gene; V was cut back by 4 bases and J by 5 bases. The CDR3 DNA is TGCGCCAGCAGCCTACGGGACAGGGTCAACGAGCAGTACTTC. Translation: CASSLRDRVNEQYF.

The sample holds many counts of this clone. The J gene is TRBJ2-7, the V gene TRBV6-1; 8 bases match TRBD2. The CDR3 length is 15 residues. Per the germline V gene, CDR1 is MNHNS and CDR2 is SASEGT. The J segment lost 0 bases and the V segment lost 3 bases, leaving 4 bases of the junction unmatched. CDR3 sequence: CASSELAGSSYEQYF. Here the CDR3 DNA reads TGTGCCAGCAGTGAGTTAGCGGGAAGCTCCTACGAGCAGTACTTC.

This clone was detected only once. The V and J genes are TRBV5-1 and TRBJ1-3, with 9 bases fitting TRBD1. There are 15 residues in the CDR3. In germline, CDR1 is SGHRS, CDR2 YFSETQ. V shed 4 bases and J 1 base; nucleotides not matched to a gene: 3. The CDR3 spells CASSPGQGSGNTIYF. Written as DNA, the CDR3 is TGCGCCAGCAGCCCGGGACAGGGATCTGGAAACACCATATATTTT.

The chain joins TRBV7-2 to TRBJ2-1, with D possibly TRBD1 on 10 matching bases. Germline V CDR1 and CDR2: SGHTA, FQGNSA. V gave up 5 bases and J gave up 2 bases, with 25 bases separating them. The CDR3 sequence is 19 residues long. The CDR3 reads CASSLGTGALAGTYNEQFF. The CDR3 DNA reads as TGTGCCAGCAGCCTCGGGACAGGGGCCCTAGCGGGAACCTACAATGAGCAGTTCTTC.

This clone was detected only once. This sequence joins TRBV27 and TRBJ2-2; weak D call: TRBD1 (6 bases). The CDR3 covers 16 residues. The germline V and J ends were trimmed by 0 bases and 3 bases, with 11 bases remaining between them. Germline V gene data show CDR1 as MNHEY and CDR2 as SMNVEV (reference sequence). CDR3 in DNA: TGTGCCAGCAGTTTATCTTGGGGGCATTACACCGGGGAGCTGTTTTTT. It codes for CASSLSWGHYTGELFF.

This chain uses TRBV7-9 with TRBJ2-7; no clear D gene. In germline, CDR1 is SEHNR, CDR2 FQNEAQ (reference sequence). This CDR3 is built from 12 residues. V lost 7 bases and J lost 0, with 7 bases in between. CDR3 sequence (DNA): TGTGCCAGCAAGGCTCTCTCCTACGAGCAGTACTTC. Its protein product is CASKALSYEQYF.

In DNA, the CDR3 is TGCAGCGGAGGGTCCGGTTACGAGCAGTACTTC. It specifies CSGGSGYEQYF. The chain has TRBV29-1 and TRBJ2-7; a weak D match, TRBD2 (5 bases). The CDR3 length is 11 residues. CDR1 and CDR2 from the germline V gene are SQVTM and ANQGSEA. Trimming stripped 7 bases from V and 4 bases from J, with 11 bases between.

The chain combines TRBV5-1 with TRBJ2-7; 7 bases map to TRBD2. The germline CDR1 and CDR2 sequences are SGHRS and YFSETQ. CDR3 length: 13 residues. The ends lost 4 bases at V and 3 bases at J; junction bases unmatched: 4. The CDR3 reads CASSGGVRYEQYF. The CDR3 DNA reads as TGCGCCAGCAGCGGGGGGGTCCGCTACGAGCAGTACTTC.

The rearrangement links TRBV14 to TRBJ2-1, with 11 bases aligning to TRBD2. Trimming removed 4 bases from V and 9 bases from J; junction bases left unmatched: 20. CDR1 is SGHDN and CDR2 is FVKESK in the germline V gene. The CDR3 runs 19 residues. This CDR3 is CASSPTRTSGLAVGLEQFF. CDR3 sequence (DNA): TGTGCCAGCAGCCCAACCCGGACTAGCGGGTTGGCGGTTGGACTTGAGCAGTTCTTC.

The rearrangement uses TRBV2 and TRBJ2-7; D remains unclear. V was cut by 2 bases and J by 0 bases, with 5 bases left in between. CDR3 length: 13 amino acids. Germline-derived CDR1 and CDR2 are SNHLY and FYNNEI. CDR3 DNA sequence: TGTGCCAGCAGTGAACCTCACTCCTACGAGCAGTACTTC. Amino acids: CASSEPHSYEQYF. The complete variable domain, with remaining parts taken from reference TRBV2 and TRBJ2-7, reads EPEVTQTPSHQVTQMGQEVILRCVPISNHLYFYWYRQILGQKVEFLVSFYNNEISEKSEIFDDQFSVERPDGSNFTLKIRSTKLEDSAMYFCASSEPHSYEQYFGPGTRLTVT.

The chain recombines TRBV6-1 with TRBJ1-2, with D uncertain. The CDR3 covers 11 residues. The germline V gene encodes CDR1 MNHNS and CDR2 SASEGT. The germline V and J ends were trimmed by 5 bases and 5 bases, with 6 bases remaining between them. The CDR3 region has the DNA TGTGCCAGCAGTCGGTTTTATGGCTACACCTTC. Its protein product is CASSRFYGYTF.

This chain connects TRBV6-1 to TRBJ1-5, with D hard to call. Germline V gene data show CDR1 as MNHNS and CDR2 as SASEGT. CDR3 size: 11 residues. The ends were cut back, 7 bases at V and 5 bases at J, with 6 bases in the middle. The CDR3 region has the DNA TGTGCCAGCAATGAGGATCAGCCCCAGCATTTT. This encodes CASNEDQPQHF.

This clone was seen only a few times. This chain connects TRBV6-1 to TRBJ1-1; the D is unclear. CDR1 MNHNS and CDR2 SASEGT come from the germline V gene. This CDR3 is 15 amino acids long. The V end lost 10 bases, the J end lost 2 bases, and 20 bases lay between the germline ends. The CDR3 DNA sequence: TGTGCCACCATATTTAACCGTCTGGATAACACTGAAGCTTTCTTT. Its translation: CATIFNRLDNTEAFF.

This clone was observed many times. The chain couples TRBV23-1 to TRBJ2-5, with D possibly matching TRBD1 (5 bases). TRBV23-1 is marked as an open reading frame, function uncertain. The CDR3 consists of 14 residues. V shed 8 bases and J shed 5 bases, with 18 bases lying between them. In DNA form, the CDR3 reads TGCGCCAGCCCCCCCCGGACACGGGCGGAGACCCAGTACTTC. This codes for CASPPRTRAETQYF.

The chain combines TRBV7-2 with TRBJ2-7, with D possibly being TRBD2 (5 bases). V gave up 4 bases and J gave up 3 bases, with 22 bases separating them. Germline loops: CDR1 SGHTA, CDR2 FQGNSA. The length of the CDR3 is 17 residues. In DNA, the CDR3 is TGTGCCAGCAGCTCCGAGGATGAAAGCGGATACCACTACGAGCAGTACTTC. Its protein product is CASSSEDESGYHYEQYF.